A single sample is the source of the 14 T cell receptor beta chains below, sequenced in a study of blood T cell repertoires in COVID-19. Generated by immunoSEQ multiplex PCR, the TCRdb table keeps only in-frame clones and is missing some. The profile shows about 300,000 clones, about 91% of them singletons. Sequences were obtained from peripheral blood. The receptors shown here come from a woman in her 30s with COVID-19, enrolled during active disease.

J is TRBJ1-4 and V is TRBV10-2; no definite D call. Germline CDR1 reads WSHSY; CDR2 reads SAAADI. The CDR3 contains 12 residues. V was pared by 2 bases and J by 8 bases, with 6 bases between. The CDR3 nucleotides read TGCGCCAGCAGTGAGGTTAAAGAAAAACTGTTTTTT. Its translation is CASSEVKEKLFF.

This clone has more than one count but fewer than ten. This sequence joins TRBV6-2 or TRBV6-3 and TRBJ1-2; D call uncertain. CDR1 and CDR2 (germline): MNHEY, SVGEGT. V lost 1 base and J lost 0, with 9 bases in between. The length of the CDR3 is 15 residues. The CDR3: CASSYLAVANYGYTF. In DNA form, the CDR3 reads TGTGCCAGCAGTTACTTGGCGGTAGCTAACTATGGCTACACCTTC.

V gene TRBV7-3 combines with J gene TRBJ1-2, with D perhaps matching TRBD1 (6 bases). This CDR3 has 13 residues. Trimming shortened V by 3 bases and J by 7 bases, and 12 bases separated the two germline ends. Looked up from germline, CDR1 is SGHTA and CDR2 is FQGTGA. The CDR3 DNA reads as TGTGCCAGCAGCTTCCAGGGGTTGGCTGGCTACACCTTC. Translation gives CASSFQGLAGYTF.

This chain joins TRBV19 and TRBJ1-1; D possibly corresponds to TRBD1 (5 bases). V was cut by 10 bases and J by 4 bases, with 19 bases left in between. Germline V gene lookup returns CDR1 LNHDA and CDR2 SQIVND (reference sequence). The CDR3 sequence is 14 residues long. The CDR3 protein is CATRSGGEVTEAFF. Written as DNA, the CDR3 is TGTGCCACCCGCTCGGGGGGGGAAGTCACTGAAGCTTTCTTT.

The J gene is TRBJ1-5, the V gene TRBV19, with a weak D call TRBD1 (6 bases). Germline V CDR1 and CDR2: LNHDA, SQIVND (reference sequence). This CDR3 is built from 15 residues. Trimming took off 3 bases at V and 0 bases at J, with 9 bases between the two ends. CDR3 protein: CASSIGGSSNQPQHF. The CDR3 DNA follows: TGTGCCAGTAGTATTGGGGGCTCTAGCAATCAGCCCCAGCATTTT.

V gene TRBV28 combines with J gene TRBJ1-4, with TRBD1 identical over 8 bases. With V trimmed by 4 bases and J by 7 bases, 11 bases remained unmatched. This CDR3 has 16 residues. From germline, CDR1 is MDHEN and CDR2 SYDVKM. This CDR3 is CASSSRTGGRGEKLFF. The CDR3 region has the DNA TGTGCCAGCAGTTCTCGAACAGGGGGACGGGGTGAAAAACTGTTTTTT.

This chain uses TRBV6-6 with TRBJ1-6; a possible D gene is TRBD1 (6 bases). V was pared by 5 bases and J by 8 bases, with 10 bases between. Germline CDR1 reads MNHNY; CDR2 reads SVGAGI (reference sequence). The CDR3 covers 13 residues. CDR3 sequence (DNA): TGTGCCAGCAGTCCACAGGGCGATTCACCCCTCCACTTT. Amino acids: CASSPQGDSPLHF.

The CDR3 loop reads CASSQVGQGAGYGYTF. Written as DNA, the CDR3 is TGCGCCAGCAGCCAAGTAGGGCAGGGGGCTGGCTATGGCTACACCTTC. The chain carries TRBV4-3 and TRBJ1-2; 8 positions agree with TRBD1. Germline lookup yields CDR1 LGHNA and CDR2 YSLEER. The trim removed 1 base at V and 4 bases at J, leaving 8 bases unmatched. The CDR3 length is 16 residues.

This clone was detected once. The V and J genes are TRBV2 and TRBJ2-5; D unclear. The CDR3 extends over 13 amino acids. Germline V gene sequence: CDR1 SNHLY, CDR2 FYNNEI. The V end lost 6 bases, the J end lost 5 bases, and 13 bases lay between the germline ends. The DNA of the CDR3 is TGTGCCAGCAGCTGGGTGAACGGGGAGACCCAGTACTTC. Its translation is CASSWVNGETQYF.

This chain links TRBV7-8 with TRBJ1-6; D unclear. From germline, CDR1 is SGHVS and CDR2 FQNEAQ. Trimming removed 4 bases at V and 10 bases at J, with 11 bases between. This CDR3 has 13 residues. CDR3 in amino acids: CASSWRIGSPLHF. CDR3 coding DNA: TGTGCCAGCAGCTGGAGGATAGGGTCACCCCTCCACTTT.

J is TRBJ2-1 and V is TRBV7-2, with D unresolved. V gave up 11 bases and J gave up 4 bases, with 9 bases separating them. There are 11 residues in the CDR3. CDR1 is SGHTA and CDR2 is FQGNSA in the germline V gene. In DNA, the CDR3 is TGTGCCTCTGGTCGGTACAATGAGCAGTTCTTC. This codes for CASGRYNEQFF.

The chain employs TRBV5-4 and TRBJ2-7, with D possibly being TRBD2 (5 bases). The CDR3 covers 14 residues. The V gene's germline CDR1 is SGHNT and CDR2 YYREEE (reference sequence). The V gene lost 4 bases and the J gene lost 6 bases, with 17 bases spanning the gap. In nucleotides, the CDR3 is TGTGCCAGCAGCAACGGAGGATTCGGGTCCGAGCAGTACTTC. Protein product: CASSNGGFGSEQYF.

This chain uses TRBV6-5 with TRBJ2-1, with TRBD2 matching over 13 bases. CDR3 length: 15 amino acids. V lost 1 base to trimming and J lost 9 bases; unmatched junction nucleotides: 3. Germline V gives CDR1 MNHEY, CDR2 SVGAGI. CDR3 protein: CASSYLGLAGSEQFF. Written as DNA, the CDR3 is TGTGCCAGCAGTTACTTGGGACTAGCGGGGAGTGAGCAGTTCTTC.

V gene TRBV6-5 combines with J gene TRBJ1-4; the match to TRBD1 covers 11 bases. J was trimmed by 7 bases and V by 5 bases; bases with no gene match: 6. This CDR3 spans 15 amino acids. Looked up from germline, CDR1 is MNHEY and CDR2 is SVGAGI. CDR3 bases: TGTGCCAGCAGTACCCGGGACAGGGGGTTTGAAAAACTGTTTTTT. Translating gives CASSTRDRGFEKLFF.